This T cell receptor (beta chain) is drawn from a study of cytomegalovirus exposure and HLA in healthy donors. This clone was seen only once. Primers: 60 Vbeta forward and 13 Jbeta reverse. TCRdb keeps only in-frame clones here, not all; method: immunoSEQ multiplex PCR. The sample holds approximately 190,000 clones, 75% to 90% seen once. CDR1 is SQVTM and CDR2 is ANQGSEA in the germline V gene. The ends lost 6 bases at V and 1 base at J; junction bases unmatched: 11. CDR3 length: 15 residues. The V call is TRBV29-1, the J call TRBJ1-1; 7 nucleotides align to TRBD1. Specimen: PBMCs. The clonotype comes from a woman aged 18-29 years in good health and CMV-seronegative. In DNA, the CDR3 is TGCAGCGTAGATGACAGGGAGGCCCCGAACACTGAAGCTTTCTTT. Residues: CSVDDREAPNTEAFF.